The 7 T cell receptor beta chains listed next were all sequenced from one sample in a study of T cells generated in artificial thymic organoids. Which antigens these TCRs recognize remains unknown. Human HSPCs were combined with MS5 stroma expressing human DLL1. Residual T cells were removed by FACS sorting CD34+CD3- progenitor cells before seeding the organoids. Separate semi-nested PCRs amplified TCRalpha and TCRbeta libraries using constant-region reverse primers in TRAC or TRBC. TCRdb reprocessed the 5' RACE reads via MiXCR and lists one record per CDR3 protein. The data hold 7,500 to 9,000 distinct CDR3 sequences, with roughly a quarter observed a single time. Specimen: naive CD8+ T cells grown in artificial thymic organoids from cord blood stem and progenitor cells. Subset described: CD3+TCRalphabeta+CD8SP T cells; for blood, CD45RO-CCR7+ naive CD8+ T cells. The receptors shown here come from a human donor who gave cord blood stem cells for thymic organoid culture, a cardiac surgery patient who gave postnatal thymus, or a blood donor (not recorded which).

This chain connects TRBV6-2 or TRBV6-3 to TRBJ2-7, with unresolved D. The CDR3 consists of 12 residues. Germline CDR1 MNHEY, CDR2 SVGEGT. Trimming pared 0 bases from V and 6 bases from J, leaving 6 bases between. In DNA, the CDR3 is TGTGCCAGCAGTTACTCCAGGCTCGAGCAGTACTTC. Its protein product is CASSYSRLEQYF.

This clonotype was observed a handful of times. Mismatch with germline at one junction end may stem from a read error. V is TRBV6-2 or TRBV6-3 and J is TRBJ1-2; 12 nucleotides agree with TRBD1. Germline V CDR1 and CDR2: MNHEY, SVGEGT. This CDR3 region has 15 residues. The DNA of the CDR3 is TGCGCCAGCCGGGACAGGGGGCTCTTTGACTATGGCTACACCTTC. Translation gives CASRDRGLFDYGYTF.

The chain combines TRBV4-3 with TRBJ2-1; TRBD2 aligns across 13 bases. Germline V gene lookup returns CDR1 LGHNA and CDR2 YSLEER. The CDR3 has 19 amino acids. The trim removed 0 bases at V and 4 bases at J, leaving 9 bases unmatched. Written as DNA, the CDR3 is TGCGCCAGCAGCCAAGATCTAACTAGCGGGAGGGCCTGGTACAATGAGCAGTTCTTC. This sequence encodes CASSQDLTSGRAWYNEQFF.

This chain uses TRBV11-2 with TRBJ2-7; D not resolved. Trimming shortened V by 5 bases and J by 13 bases, and 15 bases separated the two germline ends. Germline lookup yields CDR1 SGHAT and CDR2 FQNNGV. There are 11 residues in the CDR3. The CDR3 here is CASSLGPVDYF. The CDR3 region has the DNA TGTGCCAGCAGCCTCGGACCAGTTGACTACTTC.

This clonotype was picked up a small number of times. V is TRBV14 and J is TRBJ1-2; D remains unclear. This CDR3 contains 14 residues. Germline-derived CDR1 and CDR2 are SGHDN and FVKESK. V lost 1 base to trimming and J lost 4 bases, with 10 bases between them. The CDR3 sequence is CASSQGSPRYGYTF. The CDR3 nucleotides are TGTGCCAGCAGCCAAGGAAGCCCGCGCTATGGCTACACCTTC.

This clonotype was found a few times. V and J are TRBV12-3 or TRBV12-4 and TRBJ1-1; D is uncertain. The CDR3 is made up of 12 amino acids. V shed 5 bases and J shed 7 bases, with 11 bases lying between them. CDR3 residues: CASSPWRDEAFF. The CDR3 coding sequence is TGTGCCAGCAGTCCCTGGCGGGATGAAGCTTTCTTT.

The chain has TRBV5-1 and TRBJ1-4, with 7 bases lining up with TRBD1. CDR3 length equals 15 residues. Germline V gene sequence: CDR1 SGHRS, CDR2 YFSETQ. With 2 bases clipped from V and 6 bases from J, the junction kept 7 bases outside the gene matches. The CDR3: CASSLAGQPDEKLFF. The DNA for the CDR3 is TGCGCCAGCAGCTTAGCGGGACAGCCGGATGAAAAACTGTTTTTT.